The clone carrying this TCR beta chain was found a few times. As yet, its antigen is unknown. The data originate from a study of identifying expanded T cells in peripheral blood. Study-wide points: Variance in clone template counts between roughly two-week samples significantly increased with total template count across all healthy donors.

The CDR3 runs to 15 residues. Germline-derived CDR1 and CDR2 are SGHRS and YFSETQ. The V end lost 0 bases, the J end lost 3 bases, and 12 bases lay between the germline ends. Data came from immunoSEQ multiplex PCR; TCRdb stores just in-frame clones and leaves some out. This table holds about 58,000 clones, about 80% found once. The clonotype was recovered from a person aged 18-70 years in good health. Sequenced input: blood. The V and J genes are TRBV5-1 and TRBJ1-1; a possible D gene is TRBD1 (5 bases). Here the CDR3 DNA reads TGCGCCAGCAGCTTGGAACCCACAGGTTACACTGAAGCTTTCTTT. It specifies CASSLEPTGYTEAFF.